Below are 5 T cell receptor beta chains sequenced from a single sample in a study of shared clonotypes between healthy human individuals. Some clones are missing from TCRdb's copy, which holds only in-frame ones; the method was immunoSEQ multiplex PCR. The sample consists of about 1 million clones, about 70% of them appearing once. The material sequenced was memory CD4+ T cells sorted from blood. The subset here: CD45RA-negative fraction. These receptor sequences come from a man between 18 and 29 years old in good health.

This chain joins TRBV5-1 and TRBJ2-5; tentative D call: TRBD2 (6 bases). The CDR3 spans 16 residues. Germline values: CDR1 SGHRS, CDR2 YFSETQ. V lost 6 bases and J lost 8, with 26 bases in between. The CDR3 loop reads CASTLWGDGFGETQYF. Here the CDR3 DNA reads TGCGCCAGCACCCTTTGGGGGGACGGTTTTGGAGAAACCCAGTACTTC.

V is TRBV7-9 and J is TRBJ1-2; D ambiguous. The germline gives CDR1 SEHNR, CDR2 FQNEAQ (reference sequence). This CDR3 spans 15 amino acids. V was pared by 1 base and J by 4 bases, with 13 bases between. The CDR3 reads CASSLVGGESYGYTF. DNA of the CDR3: TGTGCCAGCAGCTTAGTTGGCGGGGAATCCTATGGCTACACCTTC.

The V and J genes are TRBV5-6 and TRBJ1-3; TRBD1 is a possible D gene (5 bases). This CDR3 spans 17 amino acids. Trimming cost V 2 bases and J 0 bases, with 15 bases left between them. The germline V gene has CDR1 SGHDT and CDR2 YYEEEE. This CDR3 is CASSLWAGSTSGNTIYF. In DNA, the CDR3 is TGTGCCAGCAGCTTATGGGCAGGGTCCACCTCTGGAAACACCATATATTTT.

This clone has just one count. This may come from a read error, since a much larger clone is one base off. Other DNA sequences in this specimen translate into the identical CDR3. This chain uses TRBV6-5 with TRBJ2-3; D gene ambiguous. Germline lookup yields CDR1 MNHEY and CDR2 SVGAGI. V lost 7 bases to trimming and J lost 0 bases, with 5 bases between them. CDR3 length: 12 amino acids. CDR3 protein: CASTSSTDTQYF. Here the CDR3 DNA reads TGTGCCAGCACTTCAAGCACAGATACGCAGTATTTT.

This clone appeared once. The chain is built from TRBV5-1 and TRBJ2-7; D not certain. Trimming pared 4 bases from V and 3 bases from J, leaving 14 bases between. Per germline, CDR1 SGHRS and CDR2 YFSETQ. The CDR3 has 14 residues. The CDR3, as DNA: TGCGCCAGCAGCCCGACTGGTAGATACTACGAGCAGTACTTC. Its translation: CASSPTGRYYEQYF.